A selection of T cell receptor beta chains follows, all from one sample in a study of T cell responses to AZD1222 COVID-19 vaccine. The data were produced by immunoSEQ multiplex PCR, yet TCRdb's version contains in-frame clones alone and is incomplete. There are 95,000 to 150,000 clones in the sample; around 90% occur only once, and 8.4% lies in the top ten. Material: peripheral blood, obtained on day 0 of AZD1222 vaccination. The receptors were sampled from an adult in good health. Both conserved end residues are part of each CDR3. A D gene is named only where the DNA matches it firmly. Where a row states a size, it is once, few, many or the class of an expanded clone; other rows omit it.

abundance	d_gene	v_gene	j_gene	CDR3aa	CDR3nt
-	-	TRBV6-4	TRBJ1-1	CASSEFSRGTEAFF	TGTGCCAGCAGTGAATTCTCCCGGGGCACTGAAGCTTTCTTT
-	TRBD1	TRBV5-1	TRBJ1-6	CASRKGQVDSSPLHF	TGCGCCAGCAGAAAAGGACAGGTGGACTCATCACCCCTCCACTTT
-	-	TRBV7-9	TRBJ1-2	CASSLGLYGYTF	TGTGCCAGCAGCTTGGGCCTCTATGGCTACACCTTC
few	-	TRBV5-6	TRBJ1-5	CASSTYRTGVFQPQHF	TGTGCCAGCAGCACTTATAGGACGGGAGTTTTTCAGCCCCAGCATTTT
-	TRBD1	TRBV28	TRBJ1-6	CASSLGWDRGLPLHF	TGTGCCAGCAGTTTAGGCTGGGACAGGGGTCTGCCCCTCCACTTT
-	-	TRBV6-1	TRBJ2-1	CASSTDPSEQFF	TGTGCCAGCAGTACCGACCCTAGTGAGCAGTTCTTC
-	TRBD2	TRBV27	TRBJ2-3	CASSTHRLAGRVYTDTQYF	TGTGCCAGCAGTACCCACCGACTAGCGGGTCGGGTGTACACAGATACGCAGTATTTT
once	TRBD1	TRBV7-2	TRBJ1-3	CASSPGTGAVPNTIYF	TGTGCCAGCAGCCCGGGGACAGGGGCAGTTCCGAACACCATATATTTT
-	TRBD1	TRBV7-9	TRBJ1-4	CASSLETGYEKLFF	TGTGCCAGCAGCTTAGAGACAGGGTATGAAAAACTGTTTTTT
-	-	TRBV21-1	TRBJ1-1	CAIAGTLGMNTEAFF	TGTGCCATTGCCGGGACTCTGGGGATGAACACTGAAGCTTTCTTT
-	TRBD2	TRBV2	TRBJ2-7	CASSEGLAGGGYEQYF	TGTGCCAGCAGTGAAGGGCTAGCGGGAGGGGGATACGAGCAGTACTTC
-	-	TRBV28	TRBJ1-3	CASSLEVPHTIYF	TGTGCCAGCAGTTTAGAGGTACCGCACACCATATATTTT
-	-	TRBV28	TRBJ1-1	CASSLSRGTLGEAFF	TGTGCCAGCAGTTTAAGCAGGGGCACTTTGGGTGAAGCTTTCTTT
-	-	TRBV6-2/TRBV6-3	TRBJ2-7	CASSYDIRGAVGYEQYF	TGTGCCAGCAGTTACGATATCCGGGGGGCGGTCGGATACGAGCAGTACTTC
-	TRBD2	TRBV7-3	TRBJ2-1	CASSLGGGPLDEQFF	TGTGCCAGCAGCTTAGGCGGGGGACCCCTTGATGAGCAGTTCTTC
-	-	TRBV3-1/TRBV3-2	TRBJ1-2	CASSQSIVFGYTF	TGTGCCAGCAGCCAATCGATCGTTTTTGGCTACACCTTC
-	TRBD1	TRBV27	TRBJ1-1	CASSLGTGRWDTEAFF	TGTGCCAGCAGTTTAGGGACAGGGCGATGGGACACTGAAGCTTTCTTT
-	-	TRBV9	TRBJ1-1	CASTASGSNTEAFF	TGTGCCAGCACGGCATCCGGCTCGAACACTGAAGCTTTCTTT
-	TRBD1	TRBV2	TRBJ1-2	CASSQRQGAYGYTF	TGTGCCAGCAGTCAACGACAGGGCGCCTATGGCTACACCTTC
-	TRBD2	TRBV4-1	TRBJ2-7	CASSHATSGDYEQYF	TGCGCCAGCAGCCATGCAACTAGCGGGGACTACGAGCAGTACTTC
-	-	TRBV11-1	TRBJ2-1	CASSLGGGTQYNEQFF	TGTGCCAGCAGCTTAGGAGGGGGGACTCAGTACAATGAGCAGTTCTTC
-	-	TRBV18	TRBJ1-1	CASSPTAEFRTEAFF	TGTGCCAGCTCACCCACCGCGGAGTTTCGCACTGAAGCTTTCTTT
-	TRBD1	TRBV2	TRBJ2-1	CASRLPGQGTQEQFF	TGTGCCAGCAGGCTCCCGGGACAGGGGACCCAAGAGCAGTTCTTC
few	-	TRBV12-3/TRBV12-4	TRBJ2-1	CASSLKIYNEQFF	TGTGCCAGCAGTTTAAAGATCTACAATGAGCAGTTCTTC
-	-	TRBV6-5	TRBJ1-6	CASSSIPGSPLHF	TGTGCCAGCAGTTCAATCCCGGGGTCACCCCTCCACTTT
-	-	TRBV27	TRBJ1-6	CASSSPIRRPRSPLHF	TGTGCCAGCAGTTCTCCGATCCGGAGGCCGCGCTCACCCCTCCACTTT
-	-	TRBV15	TRBJ1-6	CATSRQQYNSPLHF	TGTGCCACCAGCAGGCAACAGTATAATTCACCCCTCCACTTT